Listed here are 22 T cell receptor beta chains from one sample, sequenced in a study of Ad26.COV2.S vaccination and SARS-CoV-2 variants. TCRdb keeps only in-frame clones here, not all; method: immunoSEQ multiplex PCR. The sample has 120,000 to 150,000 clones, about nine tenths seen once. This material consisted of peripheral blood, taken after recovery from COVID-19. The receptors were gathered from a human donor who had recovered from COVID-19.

DNA of the CDR3: TGTGCCAGCAGTTACGGGGGGGCGAGTATCTACGAGCAGTACTTC. Encoded protein: CASSYGGASIYEQYF. The chain couples TRBV6-2 or TRBV6-3 to TRBJ2-7; perhaps TRBD2 as D (7 bases). The CDR3 totals 15 residues. From germline, CDR1 is MNHEY and CDR2 SVGEGT. Deletions cut 2 bases from V and 3 bases from J, with 14 bases between.

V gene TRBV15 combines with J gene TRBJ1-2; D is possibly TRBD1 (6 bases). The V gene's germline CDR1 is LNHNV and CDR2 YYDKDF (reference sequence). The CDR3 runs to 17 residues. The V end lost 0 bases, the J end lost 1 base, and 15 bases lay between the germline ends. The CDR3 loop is CATSRDYMDSHNYGYTF. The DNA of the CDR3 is TGTGCCACCAGCAGAGATTATATGGACAGCCATAACTATGGCTACACCTTC.

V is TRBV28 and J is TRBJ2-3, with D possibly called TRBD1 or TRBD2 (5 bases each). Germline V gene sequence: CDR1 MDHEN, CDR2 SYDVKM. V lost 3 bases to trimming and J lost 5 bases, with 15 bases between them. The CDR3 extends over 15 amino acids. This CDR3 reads CASSFPGPLVDTQYF. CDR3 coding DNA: TGTGCCAGCAGTTTCCCGGGACCTTTGGTAGATACGCAGTATTTT.

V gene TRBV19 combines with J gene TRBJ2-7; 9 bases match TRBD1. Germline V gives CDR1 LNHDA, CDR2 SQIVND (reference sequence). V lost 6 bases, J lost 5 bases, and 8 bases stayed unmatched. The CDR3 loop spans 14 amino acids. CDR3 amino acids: CASSSTDRGHEQYF. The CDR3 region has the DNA TGTGCCAGTAGCTCCACGGACAGGGGCCACGAGCAGTACTTC.

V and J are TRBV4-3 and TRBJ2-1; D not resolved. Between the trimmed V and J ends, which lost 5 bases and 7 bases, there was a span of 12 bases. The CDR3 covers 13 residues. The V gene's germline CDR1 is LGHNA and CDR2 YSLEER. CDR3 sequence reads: CASSKMGGNEQFF. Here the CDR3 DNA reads TGCGCCAGCAGCAAGATGGGCGGTAATGAGCAGTTCTTC.

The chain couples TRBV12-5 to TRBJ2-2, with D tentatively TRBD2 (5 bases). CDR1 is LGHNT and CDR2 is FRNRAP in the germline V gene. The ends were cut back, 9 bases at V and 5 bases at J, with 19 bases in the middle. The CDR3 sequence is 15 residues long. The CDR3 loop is CASNARTGLTGELFF. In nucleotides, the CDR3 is TGTGCTAGCAATGCCAGGACGGGGTTGACCGGGGAGCTGTTTTTT.

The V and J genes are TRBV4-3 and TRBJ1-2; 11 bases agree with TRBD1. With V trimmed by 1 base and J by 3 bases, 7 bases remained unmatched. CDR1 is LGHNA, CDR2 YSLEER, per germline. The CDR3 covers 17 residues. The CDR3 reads CASSQVWGTGGDYGYTF. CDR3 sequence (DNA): TGCGCCAGCAGCCAAGTTTGGGGGACAGGGGGGGACTATGGCTACACCTTC.

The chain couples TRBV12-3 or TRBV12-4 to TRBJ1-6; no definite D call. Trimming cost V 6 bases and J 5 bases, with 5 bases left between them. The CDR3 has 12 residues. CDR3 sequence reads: CASSPNNSPLHF. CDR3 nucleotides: TGTGCCAGCAGCCCCAATAATTCACCCCTCCACTTT.

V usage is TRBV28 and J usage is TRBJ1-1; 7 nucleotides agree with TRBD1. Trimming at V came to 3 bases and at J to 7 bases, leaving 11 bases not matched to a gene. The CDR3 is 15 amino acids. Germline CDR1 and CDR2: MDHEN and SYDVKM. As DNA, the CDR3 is TGTGCCAGCAGTTTCATGACAGGGCAGTACCTTGAAGCTTTCTTT. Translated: CASSFMTGQYLEAFF.

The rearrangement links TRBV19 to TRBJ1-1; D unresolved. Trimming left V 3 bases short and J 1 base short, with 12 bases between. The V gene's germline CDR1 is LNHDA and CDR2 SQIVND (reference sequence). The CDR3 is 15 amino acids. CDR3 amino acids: CASSILGSGNTEAFF. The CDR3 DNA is TGTGCCAGTAGTATCTTAGGGTCGGGGAACACTGAAGCTTTCTTT.

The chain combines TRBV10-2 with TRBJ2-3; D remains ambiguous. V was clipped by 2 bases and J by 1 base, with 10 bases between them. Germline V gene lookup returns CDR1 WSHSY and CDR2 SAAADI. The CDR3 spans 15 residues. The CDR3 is CASSEPSVGTDTQYF. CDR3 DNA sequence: TGCGCCAGCAGTGAGCCCTCGGTGGGCACAGATACGCAGTATTTT.

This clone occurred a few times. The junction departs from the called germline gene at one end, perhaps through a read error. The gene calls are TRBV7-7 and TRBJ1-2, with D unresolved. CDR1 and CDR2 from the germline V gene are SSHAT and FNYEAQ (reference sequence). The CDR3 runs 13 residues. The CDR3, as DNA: TGTGCTAGCAGCATAACAGTCAACTATGGCTACACCTTC. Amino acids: CASSITVNYGYTF.

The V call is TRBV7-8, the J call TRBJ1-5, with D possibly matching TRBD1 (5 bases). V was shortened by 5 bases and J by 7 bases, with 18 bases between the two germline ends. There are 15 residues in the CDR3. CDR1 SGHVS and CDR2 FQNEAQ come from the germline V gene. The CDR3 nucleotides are TGTGCCAGCAGCATAGGGGTGAGGGCCGGGCAGCCCCAGCATTTT. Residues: CASSIGVRAGQPQHF.

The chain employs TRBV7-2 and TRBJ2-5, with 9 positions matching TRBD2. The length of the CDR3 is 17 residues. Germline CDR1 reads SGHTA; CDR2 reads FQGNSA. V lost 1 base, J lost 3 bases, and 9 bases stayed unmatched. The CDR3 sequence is CASSLVGSGGQKETQYF. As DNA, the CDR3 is TGTGCCAGCAGCTTAGTTGGTAGCGGGGGCCAGAAAGAGACCCAGTACTTC.

CDR3 sequence (DNA): TGTGCCAGCTCACCCACAATGGTTGGTTACAATGAGCAGTTCTTC. This codes for CASSPTMVGYNEQFF. The chain has TRBV18 and TRBJ2-1; D unclear. Germline V CDR1 and CDR2: KGHSH, LQKENI. Between the trimmed V and J ends, which lost 3 bases and 4 bases, there was a span of 13 bases. The CDR3 sequence is 15 residues long.

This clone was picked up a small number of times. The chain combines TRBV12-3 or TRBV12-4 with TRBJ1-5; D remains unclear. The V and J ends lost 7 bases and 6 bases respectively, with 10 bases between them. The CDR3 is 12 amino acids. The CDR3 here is CASTLFPQPQHF. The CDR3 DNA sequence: TGTGCCAGCACCCTATTCCCTCAGCCCCAGCATTTT.

CDR3 sequence: CASRFSRGTNEQYF. The CDR3 region has the DNA TGTGCCAGTAGATTCTCTCGGGGGACTAACGAGCAGTACTTC. V gene TRBV19 combines with J gene TRBJ2-7; TRBD2 agrees at 7 bases. The CDR3 extends over 14 amino acids. V lost 6 bases, J lost 5 bases, and 10 bases stayed unmatched. Germline values: CDR1 LNHDA, CDR2 SQIVND (reference sequence).

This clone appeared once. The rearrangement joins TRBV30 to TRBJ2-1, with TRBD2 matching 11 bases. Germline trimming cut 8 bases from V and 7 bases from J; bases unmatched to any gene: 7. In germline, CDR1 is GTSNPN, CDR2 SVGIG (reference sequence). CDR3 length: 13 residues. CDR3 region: CAQPSGGSNEQFF. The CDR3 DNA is TGTGCCCAACCTAGCGGGGGGTCGAATGAGCAGTTCTTC.

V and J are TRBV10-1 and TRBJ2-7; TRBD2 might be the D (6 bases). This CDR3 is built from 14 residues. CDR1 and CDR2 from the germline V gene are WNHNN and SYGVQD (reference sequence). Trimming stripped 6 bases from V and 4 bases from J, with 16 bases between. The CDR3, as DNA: TGCGCCAGCAGCGAACCGAGGGACTTTTACGAGCAGTACTTC. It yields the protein CASSEPRDFYEQYF.

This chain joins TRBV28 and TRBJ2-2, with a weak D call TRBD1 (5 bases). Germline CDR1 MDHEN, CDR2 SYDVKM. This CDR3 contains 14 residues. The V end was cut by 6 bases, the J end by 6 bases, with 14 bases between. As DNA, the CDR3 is TGTGCCAGCAGGAGGACGACAGCCCCCGGGGAGCTGTTTTTT. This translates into CASRRTTAPGELFF.

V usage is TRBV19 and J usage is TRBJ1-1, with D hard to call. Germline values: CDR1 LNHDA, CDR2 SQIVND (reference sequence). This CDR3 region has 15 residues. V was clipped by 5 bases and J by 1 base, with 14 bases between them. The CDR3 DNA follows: TGTGCCAGTAGTCCAACCCCTGAGGGGAACACTGAAGCTTTCTTT. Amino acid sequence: CASSPTPEGNTEAFF.

DNA for the CDR3: TGCGCCAGCAGCCCCGGGGGGTACACTGAAGCTTTCTTT. Protein sequence: CASSPGGYTEAFF. The chain links TRBV5-1 to TRBJ1-1; D might be TRBD1 (5 bases). CDR3 length equals 13 residues. Trimming stripped 4 bases from V and 3 bases from J, with 10 bases between. Germline V gene sequence: CDR1 SGHRS, CDR2 YFSETQ.